Presented here are 23 T cell receptor beta chains from one specimen sequenced in a study of identical twins. TCRdb reprocessed the 5' RACE reads via MiXCR and lists one record per CDR3 protein. The data show 1.5 million to 2 million distinct CDR3 sequences, with 32% seen just once and around 0.25% held by the top ten. The sample consisted of cord blood. These receptors came from a newborn girl in good health.

This clonotype turned up a few times. The chain employs TRBV19 and TRBJ2-2, with D possibly TRBD2 on 5 matching bases. V gave up 6 bases and J gave up 7 bases, with 15 bases separating them. The CDR3 covers 14 residues. The V gene's germline CDR1 is LNHDA and CDR2 SQIVND (reference sequence). The CDR3 coding sequence is TGTGCCAGTAGGGAGCCAGTCGGGGTCGGGGAGCTGTTTTTT. Translated: CASREPVGVGELFF.

V and J are TRBV4-1 and TRBJ2-1, with 14 bases aligning to TRBD2. Losses at the gene ends were 0 bases for V and 3 bases for J; bases not matched to a gene: 7. The length of the CDR3 is 19 residues. Looked up from germline, CDR1 is MGHRA and CDR2 is YSYEKL. The CDR3 DNA reads TGCGCCAGCAGCCAAGAAACGACTAGCGGGAGGGCTGGCTACAATGAGCAGTTCTTC. Its translation: CASSQETTSGRAGYNEQFF.

The CDR3 loop is CASSPLRTYLTDTQYF. In DNA, the CDR3 is TGTGCCAGCAGCCCATTGAGGACCTACCTCACAGATACGCAGTATTTT. This sequence joins TRBV12-3 or TRBV12-4 and TRBJ2-3; D gene uncertain. The CDR3 length is 16 residues. V was cut by 6 bases and J by 2 bases, with 18 bases left in between.

This clonotype came up a few times. The chain recombines TRBV12-3 or TRBV12-4 with TRBJ2-3; no definite D call. V lost 6 bases, J lost 0 bases, and 16 bases lay in between. This CDR3 is built from 16 residues. This chain's CDR3 is CASRPHVRASTDTQYF. The CDR3 nucleotides read TGTGCCAGCAGGCCCCACGTTAGGGCTAGCACAGATACGCAGTATTTT.

The chain uses TRBV7-9 and TRBJ2-1, with D perhaps being TRBD1 or TRBD2 (5 bases each). V lost 2 bases, J lost 4 bases, and 18 bases lay in between. CDR1 and CDR2 (germline): SEHNR, FQNEAQ (reference sequence). CDR3 length: 17 residues. Written as DNA, the CDR3 is TGTGCCAGCAGCTTAATTCCGGGACGGAATTTTTACAATGAGCAGTTCTTC. It yields the protein CASSLIPGRNFYNEQFF.

This sequence joins TRBV7-8 and TRBJ2-5; D is perhaps TRBD2 (6 bases). This CDR3 comprises 16 residues. CDR1 SGHVS and CDR2 FQNEAQ come from the germline V gene. V gave up 3 bases and J gave up 12 bases, with 26 bases separating them. The CDR3 is CASSLGTAGTASGKYF. Here the CDR3 DNA reads TGTGCCAGCAGCTTGGGCACCGCGGGAACGGCCTCTGGGAAGTACTTC.

The V call is TRBV3-1, the J call TRBJ2-2; tentatively, D is TRBD2 (6 bases). Trimming stripped 6 bases from V and 6 bases from J, with 11 bases between. This CDR3 is built from 13 residues. The germline gives CDR1 LGHDT, CDR2 YNNKEL (reference sequence). Here the CDR3 reads CASSLLASGELFF. As DNA, the CDR3 is TGTGCCAGCAGTTTACTAGCATCCGGGGAGCTGTTTTTT.

This clonotype was seen more than once but under ten times. The chain carries TRBV20-1 and TRBJ1-5; 10 bases fit TRBD1. Looked up from germline, CDR1 is DFQATT and CDR2 is SNEGSKA (reference sequence). The CDR3 totals 16 residues. After removal of 4 bases from V and 6 bases from J, the junction contained 12 bases not matched to a gene. In DNA form, the CDR3 reads TGCAGTGCTATAACGGGACAGGGGTTTTCAGGTCAGCCCCAGCATTTT. It is translated as CSAITGQGFSGQPQHF.

The V gene is TRBV27, the J gene TRBJ1-1, with D possibly TRBD1 on 6 matching bases. V was clipped by 5 bases and J by 7 bases, with 11 bases between them. The CDR3 extends over 12 amino acids. Germline V gives CDR1 MNHEY, CDR2 SMNVEV (reference sequence). CDR3 residues: CASSQGKHEAFF. CDR3 sequence (DNA): TGTGCCAGCAGTCAGGGGAAACATGAAGCTTTCTTT.

This clonotype has only a few counts. This rearrangement joins TRBV20-1 to TRBJ2-3; D is ambiguous. Trimming took 7 bases from V and 0 from J, leaving 11 bases between them. This CDR3 is 13 amino acids long. CDR1 and CDR2 from the germline V gene are DFQATT and SNEGSKA (reference sequence). The CDR3 here is CSVLSFSTDTQYF. The CDR3 DNA follows: TGCAGTGTCCTTTCCTTTAGCACAGATACGCAGTATTTT.

This clonotype was counted only a few times. V gene TRBV25-1 combines with J gene TRBJ2-7; the match to TRBD2 covers 9 bases. The CDR3 is 13 amino acids. V lost 7 bases to trimming and J lost 1 base; unmatched junction nucleotides: 2. The germline gives CDR1 MGHDK, CDR2 SYGVNS. The chain's CDR3 is CASNSGSSYEQYF. CDR3 DNA: TGTGCCAGCAATAGCGGGAGTTCCTACGAGCAGTACTTC.

V gene TRBV20-1 combines with J gene TRBJ1-6; D ambiguous. CDR1 and CDR2 from the germline V gene are DFQATT and SNEGSKA (reference sequence). Trimming left V 0 bases short and J 10 bases short, with 10 bases between. The CDR3 has 13 residues. The CDR3 loop reads CSAREWVESPLHF. The CDR3 DNA follows: TGCAGTGCTAGAGAATGGGTTGAGTCACCCCTCCACTTT.

This clonotype turned up a few times. The chain links TRBV11-2 to TRBJ2-3, with 10 bases identical to TRBD2. The V gene's germline CDR1 is SGHAT and CDR2 FQNNGV. The CDR3 covers 17 residues. V shed 2 bases and J 3 bases; nucleotides not matched to a gene: 8. The CDR3 here is CASSLWLAGVGTDTQYF. The DNA for the CDR3 is TGTGCCAGCAGCTTATGGCTAGCGGGAGTTGGTACAGATACGCAGTATTTT.

This chain links TRBV12-3 or TRBV12-4 with TRBJ1-1; TRBD1 aligns across 10 bases. This CDR3 is built from 15 residues. Trimming took 5 bases from V and 5 from J; bases not matched to a gene: 8. The CDR3 protein is CASSPRDRGWTEAFF. The DNA of the CDR3 is TGTGCCAGCAGTCCCCGGGACAGGGGTTGGACTGAAGCTTTCTTT.

In this sample, this clonotype turned up many times. This chain joins TRBV7-9 and TRBJ2-1; TRBD2 matches at 7 bases. Germline trimming cut 3 bases from V and 6 bases from J; bases unmatched to any gene: 2. The CDR3 is 13 residues long. Germline CDR1 SEHNR, CDR2 FQNEAQ (reference sequence). The chain's CDR3 is CASSLTSRNEQFF. DNA for the CDR3: TGTGCCAGCAGCTTGACTAGCCGCAATGAGCAGTTCTTC.

Comment on this clonotype: Since a much larger clone is just one base distant, this may be a read error. This chain connects TRBV28 to TRBJ2-7; perhaps TRBD1 as D (6 bases). This CDR3 has 17 amino acids. Germline V gene data show CDR1 as MDHEN and CDR2 as SYDVKM. In nucleotides, the CDR3 is TGTGCCATCAGTTTCCCAATCCACCAGGGGTTAACAGACGAGCAGTACTTC. Translating gives CAISFPIHQGLTDEQYF. Supplemented by reference TRBV28 and TRBJ2-7, the full variable domain reads DVKVTQSSRYLVKRTGEKVFLECVQDMDHENMFWYRQDPGLGLRLIYFSYDVKMKEKGDIPEGYSVSREKKERFSLILESASTNQTSMYLCAISFPIHQGLTDEQYFGPGTRLTVT.

In its sample, this clonotype was seen a few times. This chain joins TRBV7-2 and TRBJ2-3; the D is unclear. This CDR3 has 15 amino acids. The germline V gene encodes CDR1 SGHTA and CDR2 FQGNSA. Deletions cut 1 base from V and 3 bases from J, with 11 bases between. The CDR3 region is CASSLGFGFTDTQYF. The CDR3 DNA reads TGTGCCAGCAGCTTAGGGTTTGGGTTTACAGATACGCAGTATTTT.

A few counts support this clonotype. The chain joins TRBV20-1 to TRBJ1-2; TRBD1 might be the D (6 bases). Deletions cut 3 bases from V and 0 bases from J, with 20 bases between. Germline CDR1 and CDR2: DFQATT and SNEGSKA (reference sequence). The CDR3 is 17 amino acids. The CDR3 sequence is CSASFLGQFVANYGYTF. For the CDR3, the DNA is TGCAGTGCTAGCTTTTTAGGACAGTTTGTTGCTAACTATGGCTACACCTTC.

This clonotype came up once. A much larger clonotype is one base distant, so this may be a read error. V gene TRBV29-1 combines with J gene TRBJ2-7; D gene unclear. This CDR3 is 13 amino acids long. In germline, CDR1 is SQVTM, CDR2 ANQGSEA. CDR3: CSVSHGISYEQYF. DNA for the CDR3: TGCAGTGTGAGCCATGGCATCTCCTACGAGCAGTACTTC.

This clonotype was recorded many times. V gene TRBV10-3 combines with J gene TRBJ1-2, with D possibly TRBD1 on 6 matching bases. CDR3 length: 14 amino acids. V shed 5 bases and J shed 2 bases, with 12 bases lying between them. From germline, CDR1 is ENHRY and CDR2 SYGVKD. The CDR3 region is CAISQDSFNYGYTF. Here the CDR3 DNA reads TGTGCCATCAGTCAGGACAGTTTCAACTATGGCTACACCTTC.

The table lists this clonotype with a few counts. The rearrangement links TRBV7-9 to TRBJ2-3; D may correspond to TRBD1 or TRBD2 (6 bases each). The CDR3 has 17 amino acids. The V end was cut by 2 bases, the J end by 2 bases, with 17 bases between. Looked up from germline, CDR1 is SEHNR and CDR2 is FQNEAQ (reference sequence). The CDR3 DNA is TGTGCCAGCAGCTTATTCGCGTTCGGGGGACACACAGATACGCAGTATTTT. It specifies CASSLFAFGGHTDTQYF.

For the CDR3, the DNA is TGTGCCAGCAGTTTTTGGGGCACTGAAGCTTTCTTT. This codes for CASSFWGTEAFF. The genes are TRBV12-3 or TRBV12-4 and TRBJ1-1; D call uncertain. This CDR3 has 12 amino acids. Trimming stripped 3 bases from V and 4 bases from J, with 6 bases between.

This clonotype was seen ten or more times. The chain links TRBV7-9 to TRBJ2-1, with unresolved D. The CDR3 spans 15 residues. The V end was cut by 6 bases, the J end by 8 bases, with 20 bases between. Germline V gene sequence: CDR1 SEHNR, CDR2 FQNEAQ (reference sequence). The CDR3 DNA reads TGTGCCAGCAGTCCTCTTAGGACGGTTGGCGATGAGCAGTTCTTC. Amino acids: CASSPLRTVGDEQFF.